This TCR beta chain was recorded in a study of blood T cell repertoires in COVID-19 (dated by TCRdb to 2018 to 2020). Concerning the study at large: Samples covering the acute and convalescent phases of COVID-19 were provided by collaborators in the United States, Italy and Spain. The prospective study material was composed of cDNA or gDNA derived from T cells, B-cell-depleted T cells, or PBMCs. Deeply sampled blood TCRbeta repertoires from subjects exposed to, actively infected with, or recovered from COVID-19 were included in the dataset. A freely available public database, intended as a resource for researchers studying the immune response to SARS-CoV-2, is where the repertoires were released. Samples were obtained from the ongoing ImmuneRACE study (first 160 participants) and from some 1,300 subjects provided by 6 global collaborators. The sample metadata nearly always contained a de-identified subject ID, COVID-19 status, age in years and sex. Where available, HLA class I and class II types were taken from metadata supplied by the sample provider and were not determined by assay-based typing. Study-wide findings and limitations: The quantity of clinical and demographic metadata differed by source and by participant and was supplied without curation.

Collaborating institutions collected whole blood in K2EDTA tubes following their own protocols. For TCRbeta analysis, collaborator samples were shipped as frozen whole blood, as isolated PBMCs, or as DNA extracted from either sample type. About this clone itself: Its antigen is not yet known. Base quality data are lacking; no much larger clone is found one base away.

TCRbeta CDR3 regions were amplified from genomic DNA using the immunoSEQ Assay, a bias-controlled multiplex PCR. From the authors' description of their analysis: Nucleated cell counts per sample were estimated from amplification of reference gene primers within the assay. Sequence reads were collapsed and filtered to measure the absolute abundance of every unique TCRbeta CDR3 rearrangement. Productive Simpson clonality was computed per sample as the square root of Simpson's diversity index over productive rearrangements. TCRdb re-hosts the immuneACCESS table, in-frame sequences only. Its copies lack some clones; in the studies checked, an unresolved V gene accounts for under half of them, and the cause for the rest is not known. V, J and clone size are taken as reported in that table, and D and trimming were inferred from the DNA itself. The sample includes 150,000 to 180,000 clones, with about 90% observed a single time. The ten top clones hold 0.55% of the sample.

The CDR3 runs 15 residues from the cysteine to the phenylalanine. Only CDR3 DNA remains: 45 bases, in frame from the first base. The germline V gene supplies CDR1 MNHEY and CDR2 SVGEGT. V is pruned by 6 bases and J by 0 bases, leaving 6 bases of the junction without a gene match. The material sequenced was peripheral blood. The chain uses TRBV6-2 or TRBV6-3 and TRBJ2-5, with 8 middle bases fitting TRBD1. The source of this sequence is a man aged 50 to 60 with acute or convalescent COVID-19. The nucleotides read TGTGCCAGCAGCAACCACAGGGGGTACCAAGAGACCCAGTACTTC. The resulting protein is CASSNHRGYQETQYF.